The T cell receptor (beta chain) described here comes from a study of T cell responses to AZD1222 COVID-19 vaccine. General observations from the study: Spike was spanned by vaccine-associated CD4 TCRs, which were dominant at 160-218 and 743-854. Only a handful of AZD1222 recipients, several in all, had baseline seropositivity.

Here immunoSEQ multiplex PCR was the method, and the copy in TCRdb shows in-frame clones only, minus some. The sample carries about 130,000 clones, just over 85% recorded once. The ends were cut back, 0 bases at V and 0 bases at J, with 7 bases in the middle. Germline CDR1 and CDR2: SGHRS and YFSETQ. This CDR3 contains 15 residues. Concerning this clone: Its antigen remains unidentified.

Source: peripheral blood, taken on day 0 of AZD1222 vaccination. V and J are TRBV5-1 and TRBJ2-1; D might be TRBD1 (5 bases). The sequence was obtained from an adult in good health. CDR3 in DNA: TGCGCCAGCAGCTTGGATGACAGCTCCTACAATGAGCAGTTCTTC. Protein: CASSLDDSSYNEQFF.